This note documents a single T cell receptor (beta chain) sequence. Its antigen is currently unknown. This table comes from immunoSEQ multiplex PCR, and its TCRdb copy is limited to in-frame clones, with some not included. Altogether about 140,000 clones are present, around nine tenths being singletons, with the ten largest covering roughly 3%. The sample is drawn from a study of T cell responses to AZD1222 COVID-19 vaccine. Study-level background: Pooled in the analysis were second doses at about 4 or about 12 weeks. General observations from the study: Regions 160-218 and 743-854 dominated among vaccine-associated CD4 TCRs spanning spike. Only six people who got AZD1222 tested seropositive at baseline. Clonal diversity was possibly underestimated, and the donors were mostly white British, with more females.

CDR1 and CDR2 (germline): SGHNT, YYREEE (reference sequence). CDR3 size: 15 residues. Trimming shortened V by 4 bases and J by 2 bases, and 15 bases separated the two germline ends. The sample was peripheral blood, taken on day 0 of AZD1222 vaccination. This chain links TRBV5-4 with TRBJ1-2, with a weak D call TRBD1 (5 bases). The TCR comes from an adult in good health. CDR3 in DNA: TGTGCCAGCAGCGGCGCCGAGGGGCAGAACTATGGCTACACCTTC. Protein product: CASSGAEGQNYGYTF.